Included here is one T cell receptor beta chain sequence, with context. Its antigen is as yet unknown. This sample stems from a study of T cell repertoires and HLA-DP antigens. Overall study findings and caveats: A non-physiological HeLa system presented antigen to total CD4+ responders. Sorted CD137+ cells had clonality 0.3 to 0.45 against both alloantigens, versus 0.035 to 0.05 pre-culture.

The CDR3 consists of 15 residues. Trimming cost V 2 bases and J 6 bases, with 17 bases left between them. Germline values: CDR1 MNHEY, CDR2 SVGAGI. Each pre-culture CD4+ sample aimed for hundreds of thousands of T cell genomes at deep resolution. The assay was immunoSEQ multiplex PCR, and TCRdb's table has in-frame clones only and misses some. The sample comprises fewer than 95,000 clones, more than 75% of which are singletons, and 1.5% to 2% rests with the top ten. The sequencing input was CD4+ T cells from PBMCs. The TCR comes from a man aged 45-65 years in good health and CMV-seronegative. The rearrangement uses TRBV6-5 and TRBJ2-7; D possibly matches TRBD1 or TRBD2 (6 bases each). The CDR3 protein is CASSYNTGRWAEQYF. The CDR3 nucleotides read TGTGCCAGCAGTTACAATACAGGGAGGTGGGCCGAGCAGTACTTC.